A single sample is the source of the 21 T cell receptor beta chains below, sequenced in a study of blood T cell repertoires in COVID-19. The table came from immunoSEQ multiplex PCR; TCRdb's copy has only in-frame clones and leaves some out. The repertoire holds 100,000 or so clones, with 84% as singletons. The specimen sequenced was peripheral blood. These receptor sequences come from a man between 40 and 49 years old with active or convalescent COVID-19.

V gene TRBV6-6 combines with J gene TRBJ1-4; D perhaps matches TRBD1 (6 bases). Deletions cut 5 bases from V and 6 bases from J, with 16 bases between. Germline V gene sequence: CDR1 MNHNY, CDR2 SVGAGI (reference sequence). This CDR3 comprises 15 residues. This chain's CDR3 is CASSLRGAFDEKLFF. As DNA, the CDR3 is TGTGCCAGCAGTCTTCGGGGGGCCTTTGATGAAAAACTGTTTTTT.

The chain combines TRBV18 with TRBJ2-7; D ambiguous. The V gene's germline CDR1 is KGHSH and CDR2 LQKENI. This CDR3 has 13 residues. Trimming left V 3 bases short and J 2 bases short, with 8 bases between. The CDR3 spells CASSPDSTYEQYF. The CDR3 region has the DNA TGTGCCAGCTCACCCGACTCTACCTACGAGCAGTACTTC. The variable domain in full, with the rest retrieved from reference TRBV18 and TRBJ2-7, is NAGVMQNPRHLVRRRGQEARLRCSPMKGHSHVYWYRQLPEEGLKFMVYLQKENIIDESGMPKERFSAEFPKEGPSILRIQQVVRGDSAAYFCASSPDSTYEQYFGPGTRLTVT.

The sample holds one count of this clone. The V call is TRBV5-6, the J call TRBJ1-1; D not resolved. Per the germline V gene, CDR1 is SGHDT and CDR2 is YYEEEE. Trimming removed 0 bases at V and 8 bases at J, with 5 bases between. CDR3 length: 11 amino acids. The CDR3 loop reads CASSLALEAFF. The DNA of the CDR3 is TGTGCCAGCAGCTTGGCCCTGGAAGCTTTCTTT.

The chain couples TRBV11-2 to TRBJ1-4; 10 positions match TRBD1. Losses at the gene ends were 5 bases for V and 6 bases for J; bases not matched to a gene: 9. The CDR3 is 16 amino acids. Germline CDR1 reads SGHAT; CDR2 reads FQNNGV. The CDR3 protein is CASSPWDRGIYEKLFF. As DNA, the CDR3 is TGTGCCAGCAGCCCCTGGGACAGGGGAATATATGAAAAACTGTTTTTT.

The rearrangement joins TRBV5-1 to TRBJ1-5; the D gene is possibly TRBD1 (6 bases). This CDR3 comprises 14 residues. Germline CDR1 is SGHRS and CDR2 is YFSETQ. With 3 bases removed from V and 3 bases from J, the gap between germline ends came to 10 bases. The CDR3 sequence is CASSSTGYNQPQHF. The CDR3 DNA reads TGCGCCAGCAGCTCGACAGGCTACAATCAGCCCCAGCATTTT.

This clone is a singleton in its sample. This chain's CDR3 is CASSSRDRGGTEAFF. CDR3 sequence (DNA): TGTGCCAGCAGCTCCCGGGACAGGGGTGGCACTGAAGCTTTCTTT. The chain recombines TRBV5-4 with TRBJ1-1; 10 bases fit TRBD1. The CDR3 covers 15 residues. Germline CDR1 and CDR2: SGHNT and YYREEE (reference sequence). V was pared by 3 bases and J by 4 bases, with 6 bases of the junction left unmatched.

The rearrangement uses TRBV18 and TRBJ1-5; 7 bases fit TRBD1. The V gene's germline CDR1 is KGHSH and CDR2 LQKENI. The trim removed 1 base at V and 6 bases at J, leaving 6 bases unmatched. This CDR3 contains 15 residues. CDR3 amino acids: CASSPLGTDGQPQHF. DNA for the CDR3: TGTGCCAGCTCACCACTCGGGACAGACGGTCAGCCCCAGCATTTT.

The chain recombines TRBV7-9 with TRBJ1-3; 7 positions match TRBD1. V trimming: 3 bases; J trimming: 3 bases; junction bases outside the gene matches: 5. There are 15 residues in the CDR3. Germline V CDR1 and CDR2: SEHNR, FQNEAQ (reference sequence). The CDR3 region has the DNA TGTGCCAGCAGCTTTAAGGGGGCAATTGGAAACACCATATATTTT. Translating it yields CASSFKGAIGNTIYF.

The chain uses TRBV3-1 (or the pseudogene TRBV3-2) and TRBJ2-2; 8 bases map to TRBD1. CDR3 length: 16 residues. The germline V gene encodes CDR1 LGHDT and CDR2 YNNKEL (reference sequence). J gave up 5 bases and V 1 base, and 6 bases lay outside the gene matches. CDR3 nucleotide sequence: TGTGCCAGCAGCCAAGGGACAGGGTGGGGGACCGGGGAGCTGTTTTTT. Its translation: CASSQGTGWGTGELFF.

The V and J genes are TRBV10-1 and TRBJ2-5, with a weak D call TRBD1 (6 bases). CDR3 length: 12 amino acids. V was clipped by 3 bases and J by 4 bases, with 6 bases between them. The germline V gene encodes CDR1 WNHNN and CDR2 SYGVQD (reference sequence). The CDR3 sequence: CASSDRGETQYF. CDR3 nucleotide sequence: TGCGCCAGCAGTGACAGGGGAGAGACCCAGTACTTC.

The V call is TRBV7-9, the J call TRBJ2-3, with D uncertain. Trimming left V 1 base short and J 0 bases short, with 11 bases between. This CDR3 has 16 amino acids. CDR1 is SEHNR and CDR2 is FQNEAQ in the germline V gene (reference sequence). DNA for the CDR3: TGTGCCAGCAGCTTAGTCTCGTGGGCGAGCACAGATACGCAGTATTTT. Protein sequence: CASSLVSWASTDTQYF.

CDR3 loop: CASSDNAGWTEAFF. CDR3 nucleotides: TGTGCCAGCAGTGATAACGCAGGGTGGACTGAAGCTTTCTTT. The chain uses TRBV6-6 and TRBJ1-1; D is possibly TRBD1 (5 bases). This CDR3 is built from 14 residues. Germline CDR1 and CDR2: MNHNY and SVGAGI (reference sequence). V lost 5 bases and J lost 5, with 15 bases in between.

CDR3 sequence: CASSDTPRTGGTDGYTF. In nucleotides, the CDR3 is TGTGCCAGCAGTGACACCCCCCGGACAGGGGGCACTGATGGCTACACCTTC. The rearrangement uses TRBV6-4 and TRBJ1-2; 11 positions agree with TRBD1. This CDR3 is 17 amino acids long. In germline, CDR1 is MRHNA, CDR2 SNTAGT. Trimming removed 2 bases from V and 6 bases from J; junction bases left unmatched: 11.

The CDR3 here is CASSQSVGSSYEQYF. DNA for the CDR3: TGTGCCAGCAGCCAATCGGTCGGGAGTTCCTACGAGCAGTACTTC. This chain joins TRBV7-2 and TRBJ2-7; perhaps TRBD2 as D (6 bases). Germline V lookup: CDR1 SGHTA, CDR2 FQGNSA. Trimming stripped 5 bases from V and 1 base from J, with 15 bases between. There are 15 residues in the CDR3.

This clone is a singleton in its sample. The V call is TRBV4-2, the J call TRBJ2-7; 10 bases fit TRBD1. Trimming cost V 1 base and J 5 bases; bases outside gene matches: 5. CDR1 and CDR2 from the germline V gene are LGHNA and YNFKEQ. This CDR3 contains 15 residues. CDR3 nucleotide sequence: TGTGCCAGCAGCCAAGGAAGACAGGGGGCCGACGAGCAGTACTTC. Its translation: CASSQGRQGADEQYF.

This chain uses TRBV7-2 with TRBJ2-2; D unclear. V lost 1 base, J lost 0 bases, and 9 bases lay in between. The CDR3 has 16 amino acids. Germline values: CDR1 SGHTA, CDR2 FQGNSA. Here the CDR3 DNA reads TGTGCCAGCAGCTTAGTTTACACCTCGAACACCGGGGAGCTGTTTTTT. Amino acid sequence: CASSLVYTSNTGELFF.

V is TRBV2 and J is TRBJ1-6, with 7 bases that match TRBD1. The CDR3 totals 16 residues. CDR1 is SNHLY, CDR2 FYNNEI, per germline. V was pared by 9 bases and J by 5 bases, with 13 bases of the junction left unmatched. Here the CDR3 DNA reads TGTGCCAGTAAGGTCTGGGGAGACAGGGATAATTCACCCCTCCACTTT. Encoded protein: CASKVWGDRDNSPLHF.

This chain joins TRBV6-4 and TRBJ1-2; 7 nucleotides agree with TRBD1. Germline CDR1 MRHNA, CDR2 SNTAGT. The CDR3 sequence is 14 residues long. The V and J ends lost 0 bases and 3 bases, in that order; junction bases with no gene match: 1. CDR3 amino acids: CASSDSTGDYGYTF. As DNA, the CDR3 is TGTGCCAGCAGTGACTCAACAGGGGACTATGGCTACACCTTC.

This chain uses TRBV5-6 with TRBJ1-4; 8 positions agree with TRBD1. Trimming removed 4 bases from V and 3 bases from J; junction bases left unmatched: 5. CDR1 and CDR2 (germline): SGHDT, YYEEEE. This CDR3 is built from 15 residues. The CDR3 DNA reads as TGTGCCAGCAGCAGGACAGGGTCGGCTAATGAAAAACTGTTTTTT. Its protein product is CASSRTGSANEKLFF.

This sequence joins TRBV7-2 and TRBJ1-3, with D possibly TRBD1 on 6 matching bases. The CDR3 length is 15 residues. Germline CDR1 SGHTA, CDR2 FQGNSA. V lost 7 bases, J lost 4 bases, and 17 bases lay in between. The CDR3 loop reads CASTRFTGMGNTIYF. The CDR3 DNA follows: TGTGCCAGCACCAGATTCACAGGGATGGGAAACACCATATATTTT.

The genes are TRBV24-1 and TRBJ2-1; weak D call: TRBD2 (6 bases). The CDR3 covers 13 residues. V was cut by 6 bases and J by 8 bases, with 13 bases left in between. Germline V gene sequence: CDR1 KGHDR, CDR2 SFDVKD. The CDR3 nucleotides read TGTGCCACCAGTCGGGGGTCGGGGCATGAGCAGTTCTTC. Its translation is CATSRGSGHEQFF.